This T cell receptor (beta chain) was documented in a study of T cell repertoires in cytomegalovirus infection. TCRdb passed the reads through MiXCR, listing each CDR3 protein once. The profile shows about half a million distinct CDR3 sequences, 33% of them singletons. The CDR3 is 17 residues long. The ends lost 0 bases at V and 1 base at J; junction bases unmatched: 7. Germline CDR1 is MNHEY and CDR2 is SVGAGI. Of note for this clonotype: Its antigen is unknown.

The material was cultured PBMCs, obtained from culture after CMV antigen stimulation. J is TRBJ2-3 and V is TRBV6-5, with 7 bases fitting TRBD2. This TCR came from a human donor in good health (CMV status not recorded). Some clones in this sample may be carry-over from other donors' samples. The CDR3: CASSYSSLTSGTDTQYF. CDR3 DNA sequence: TGTGCCAGCAGTTACTCGAGTCTCACTAGCGGCACAGATACGCAGTATTTT.